The 23 T cell receptor beta chains reported below all come from one sample, sequenced in a study of siplizumab effects on memory and regulatory T cells. Sequencing was performed with immunoSEQ multiplex PCR; in TCRdb, only in-frame clones are kept and a portion is missing. The sample records roughly 100,000 clones, 80% to 95% being singletons. The sample comprised CD4+ T cells sorted from blood. These receptors originate from a human donor in good health.

The chain uses TRBV5-1 and TRBJ2-2, with D unclear. With 4 bases removed from V and 4 bases from J, the gap between germline ends came to 14 bases. CDR3 size: 15 residues. CDR1 is SGHRS and CDR2 is YFSETQ in the germline V gene. The CDR3 sequence: CASSPYRSSTGELFF. Written as DNA, the CDR3 is TGCGCCAGCAGCCCGTATAGGAGTTCCACCGGGGAGCTGTTTTTT.

V gene TRBV2 combines with J gene TRBJ1-2; D remains ambiguous. This CDR3 is built from 12 residues. The V and J ends lost 6 bases and 5 bases respectively, with 10 bases between them. Germline loops: CDR1 SNHLY, CDR2 FYNNEI. CDR3 sequence reads: CASRLASYGYTF. Here the CDR3 DNA reads TGTGCCAGCAGGCTAGCATCTTATGGCTACACCTTC.

This chain uses TRBV28 with TRBJ2-7; D may correspond to TRBD1 or TRBD2 (5 bases each). The CDR3 runs 14 residues. Germline CDR1 MDHEN, CDR2 SYDVKM. The V gene lost 6 bases and the J gene lost 1 base, with 13 bases spanning the gap. CDR3 protein: CASSPGPYSYEQYF. The CDR3 DNA reads TGTGCCAGCAGCCCGGGACCATATTCCTACGAGCAGTACTTC.

This chain joins TRBV9 and TRBJ2-1; D uncertain. This CDR3 comprises 17 residues. Deletions cut 1 base from V and 8 bases from J, with 22 bases between. From germline, CDR1 is SGDLS and CDR2 YYNGEE. CDR3 DNA sequence: TGTGCCAGCAGCGTAAGGGCCACTGGCGACCGTCGTTATGAGCAGTTCTTC. It specifies CASSVRATGDRRYEQFF. Combining the CDR3 with reference TRBV9 and TRBJ2-1 gives the whole variable domain DSGVTQTPKHLITATGQRVTLRCSPRSGDLSVYWYQQSLDQGLQFLIQYYNGEERAKGNILERFSAQQFPDLHSELNLSSLELGDSALYFCASSVRATGDRRYEQFFGPGTRLTVL.

CDR3: CASSWGYIAGVEQFF. DNA for the CDR3: TGTGCCAGCAGCTGGGGGTACATAGCGGGAGTTGAGCAGTTCTTC. The chain couples TRBV7-8 to TRBJ2-1; 9 nucleotides agree with TRBD2. V was clipped by 4 bases and J by 9 bases; unmatched bases: 10. This CDR3 contains 15 residues. From germline, CDR1 is SGHVS and CDR2 FQNEAQ.

The chain has TRBV10-3 and TRBJ2-7, with TRBD2 matching 10 bases. In germline, CDR1 is ENHRY, CDR2 SYGVKD. The CDR3 totals 14 residues. V lost 5 bases to trimming and J lost 3 bases; unmatched junction nucleotides: 4. CDR3 loop: CAISSSGSNYEQYF. CDR3 sequence (DNA): TGTGCCATCAGTTCTAGCGGGAGCAACTACGAGCAGTACTTC.

The rearrangement joins TRBV15 to TRBJ2-6; 12 nucleotides align to TRBD2. CDR1 and CDR2 from the germline V gene are LNHNV and YYDKDF (reference sequence). This CDR3 comprises 19 residues. The V gene end was trimmed by 7 bases and the J gene end by 0 bases; junction bases not matched to a gene: 10. In DNA, the CDR3 is TGTGCCACCACCCTTACACTAGCGGGAGGTACCTCTGGGGCCAACGTCCTGACTTTC. It codes for CATTLTLAGGTSGANVLTF.

The chain employs TRBV28 and TRBJ1-4; TRBD1 is a possible D gene (6 bases). The CDR3 has 16 amino acids. From germline, CDR1 is MDHEN and CDR2 SYDVKM. V was shortened by 4 bases and J by 5 bases, with 17 bases between the two germline ends. In DNA form, the CDR3 reads TGTGCCAGCAGTTCTCTCAGGGGCCCCCGAAATGAAAAACTGTTTTTT. Protein: CASSSLRGPRNEKLFF.

The chain combines TRBV14 with TRBJ1-1; D call uncertain. Germline V lookup: CDR1 SGHDN, CDR2 FVKESK. CDR3 length: 15 amino acids. V was clipped by 4 bases and J by 1 base, with 13 bases between them. The DNA of the CDR3 is TGTGCCAGCAGCCGCAACAATGGACCGAACACTGAAGCTTTCTTT. This translates into CASSRNNGPNTEAFF.

V and J are TRBV18 and TRBJ2-1; the D gene is possibly TRBD2 (6 bases). V was trimmed by 2 bases and J by 4 bases, leaving 15 bases between them. This CDR3 region has 16 residues. Germline loops: CDR1 KGHSH, CDR2 LQKENI. The CDR3 reads CASSPGRDVVYNEQFF. The CDR3 coding sequence is TGTGCCAGCTCACCAGGGCGGGACGTTGTTTACAATGAGCAGTTCTTC.

The chain couples TRBV19 to TRBJ2-3; D might be TRBD1 (6 bases). The ends were cut back, 7 bases at V and 0 bases at J, with 14 bases in the middle. CDR1 and CDR2 (germline): LNHDA, SQIVND (reference sequence). The CDR3 is 15 amino acids. CDR3: CASTVQGTSTDTQYF. Here the CDR3 DNA reads TGTGCCAGTACAGTACAGGGTACTAGCACAGATACGCAGTATTTT. Together with reference TRBV19 and TRBJ2-3, the CDR3 gives the full variable domain: DGGITQSPKYLFRKEGQNVTLSCEQNLNHDAMYWYRQDPGQGLRLIYYSQIVNDFQKGDIAEGYSVSREKKESFPLTVTSAQKNPTAFYLCASTVQGTSTDTQYFGPGTRLTVL.

The J gene is TRBJ1-1, the V gene TRBV7-8, with D unclear. V shed 0 bases and J shed 4 bases, with 24 bases lying between them. This CDR3 spans 19 amino acids. Germline lookup yields CDR1 SGHVS and CDR2 FQNEAQ. The CDR3 sequence: CASSLAKVRGFLPTTEAFF. The CDR3, as DNA: TGTGCCAGCAGCTTAGCAAAGGTTCGGGGATTTCTACCAACCACTGAAGCTTTCTTT.

This chain joins TRBV29-1 and TRBJ1-2, with D possibly being TRBD1 (6 bases). The germline V and J ends were trimmed by 4 bases and 0 bases, with 12 bases remaining between them. Germline values: CDR1 SQVTM, CDR2 ANQGSEA. The CDR3 runs 14 residues. Here the CDR3 reads CSVGGQRANYGYTF. The CDR3 DNA reads as TGCAGCGTTGGGGGACAAAGAGCTAACTATGGCTACACCTTC.

The V gene is TRBV11-1, the J gene TRBJ2-3, with a possible D match to TRBD1 (6 bases). Looked up from germline, CDR1 is SGHAT and CDR2 is FQDESV (reference sequence). V was shortened by 5 bases and J by 4 bases, with 10 bases between the two germline ends. This CDR3 has 13 residues. This CDR3 is CASSTGSADTQYF. The CDR3 DNA is TGTGCCAGCAGCACAGGGAGTGCAGATACGCAGTATTTT.

The CDR3 region is CASRQMQQGRYEQYF. The CDR3 nucleotides read TGCGCCAGCAGGCAAATGCAACAGGGGAGATACGAGCAGTACTTC. The J gene is TRBJ2-7, the V gene TRBV5-1, with 7 bases lining up with TRBD1. The CDR3 is 15 amino acids. Germline CDR1 and CDR2: SGHRS and YFSETQ. J lost 4 bases, V lost 5 bases, and 12 bases had no gene match. Using reference TRBV5-1 and TRBJ2-7 for the parts outside the CDR3, the full variable domain is KAGVTQTPRYLIKTRGQQVTLSCSPISGHRSVSWYQQTPGQGLQFLFEYFSETQRNKGNFPGRFSGRQFSNSRSEMNVSTLELGDSALYLCASRQMQQGRYEQYFGPGTRLTVT.

This rearrangement joins TRBV28 to TRBJ2-5, with D unclear. The length of the CDR3 is 13 residues. Germline loops: CDR1 MDHEN, CDR2 SYDVKM. The ends were cut back, 5 bases at V and 0 bases at J, with 7 bases in the middle. The DNA for the CDR3 is TGTGCCAGCAGTCCCGGCGACCAAGAGACCCAGTACTTC. Its protein is CASSPGDQETQYF.

The rearrangement joins TRBV30 to TRBJ1-3; the D gene is possibly TRBD1 (6 bases). Germline CDR1 reads GTSNPN; CDR2 reads SVGIG (reference sequence). The germline V and J ends were trimmed by 4 bases and 2 bases, with 12 bases remaining between them. CDR3 length equals 14 residues. For the CDR3, the DNA is TGTGCCTGGAATTTACAGGGTACTGGAAACACCATATATTTT. Translating gives CAWNLQGTGNTIYF.

This chain connects TRBV19 to TRBJ2-1; 8 bases line up with TRBD1. This CDR3 is 14 amino acids long. Germline CDR1 is LNHDA and CDR2 is SQIVND (reference sequence). Trimming at V came to 7 bases and at J to 1 base, leaving 3 bases not matched to a gene. CDR3 DNA sequence: TGTGCCAGTACTGGACAGGGTTCCTACAATGAGCAGTTCTTC. Protein sequence: CASTGQGSYNEQFF.

This chain joins TRBV19 and TRBJ2-2; TRBD2 is a possible D gene (6 bases). V lost 7 bases and J lost 6, with 18 bases in between. CDR1 LNHDA and CDR2 SQIVND come from the germline V gene (reference sequence). The CDR3 has 15 amino acids. The CDR3 DNA reads TGTGCCAGTACTCCCGGGACTGGGATCGCCGGGGAGCTGTTTTTT. Its protein is CASTPGTGIAGELFF. The entire variable domain, with the rest obtained from reference TRBV19 and TRBJ2-2, is as follows: DGGITQSPKYLFRKEGQNVTLSCEQNLNHDAMYWYRQDPGQGLRLIYYSQIVNDFQKGDIAEGYSVSREKKESFPLTVTSAQKNPTAFYLCASTPGTGIAGELFFGEGSRLTVL.

CDR3 in amino acids: CASSMGLNYATNTGELFF. CDR3 nucleotide sequence: TGTGCCAGCAGTATGGGGCTGAACTACGCGACTAACACCGGGGAGCTGTTTTTT. The chain is built from TRBV27 and TRBJ2-2; tentatively, D is TRBD1 (5 bases). The CDR3 is 18 residues long. Germline lookup yields CDR1 MNHEY and CDR2 SMNVEV (reference sequence). The V and J ends lost 5 bases and 2 bases respectively, with 21 bases between them.

The CDR3 DNA follows: TGTGCCAGCAGTGAATACGAGCGGGCAAGCGGGGAGCTGTTTTTT. It codes for CASSEYERASGELFF. The chain has TRBV2 and TRBJ2-2, with D possibly TRBD2 on 6 matching bases. CDR1 is SNHLY and CDR2 is FYNNEI in the germline V gene. The CDR3 consists of 15 residues. The V end was cut by 2 bases, the J end by 7 bases, with 14 bases between.

The chain links TRBV7-8 to TRBJ2-2; unclear D gene. The CDR3 contains 15 residues. Per germline, CDR1 SGHVS and CDR2 FQNEAQ. V was pared by 6 bases and J by 6 bases, with 17 bases between. The chain's CDR3 is CASSGVPLRSGELFF. As DNA, the CDR3 is TGTGCCAGCAGTGGAGTCCCACTACGTTCCGGGGAGCTGTTTTTT.

This chain joins TRBV27 and TRBJ2-7; the match to TRBD1 covers 9 bases. The CDR3 spans 15 residues. Germline loops: CDR1 MNHEY, CDR2 SMNVEV (reference sequence). V trimming: 4 bases; J trimming: 2 bases; junction bases outside the gene matches: 6. For the CDR3, the DNA is TGTGCCAGCAGTTCAAGGACAGGGGCCACCTACGAGCAGTACTTC. This sequence encodes CASSSRTGATYEQYF.